This T cell receptor (beta chain) was found in a study of tumor-infiltrating lymphocytes in localized non-small cell lung cancer. General study points: Different pieces of the same tissue were used for each assay. Only some patients had TCR sequencing, depending on available tissue. TCRbeta sequencing showed higher T cell infiltration in tumors than uninvolved lung.

The germline gives CDR1 LGHNA, CDR2 YSLEER. Trimming removed 0 bases from V and 8 bases from J; junction bases left unmatched: 10. This CDR3 is 17 amino acids long. Note on this clone: Its specificity is unknown.

Assay used: immunoSEQ multiplex PCR; TCRdb lists only in-frame clones, some missing. Of about 16,000 clones in the sample, almost 70% are singletons; the top ten hold 6.5%. The chain joins TRBV4-3 to TRBJ2-1; 10 bases agree with TRBD2. Sequenced: lung tumor tissue. This TCR came from a human donor with non-small cell lung cancer. The CDR3 coding sequence is TGCGCCAGCAGCCAAGATGAGGCTAGCGGGAGCCTTGATGAGCAGTTCTTC. It encodes CASSQDEASGSLDEQFF.